The clone carrying this T cell receptor (beta chain) was detected ten times or more. The record originates from a study of regulatory T cells in long-lasting Graves disease. Trimming removed 5 bases from V and 8 bases from J, with 21 bases in between. CDR3 length equals 15 residues. Germline values: CDR1 SEHNR, CDR2 FQNEAQ (reference sequence). CDR3 regions were amplified by Arm-PCR using iRepertoire HTBI primers to build TCR beta libraries. Original analysis: Identification yielded 60 or so TRBV and 15 or so TRBJ segments across samples. TCRdb re-called the multiplex PCR reads with MiXCR, one entry per CDR3 protein. The V and J calls reflect TCRdb's pipeline rather than the authors' work. The sample lists about 220,000 distinct CDR3 sequences, approximately 18% seen once, with approximately 10% in the top ten. Indicated time point: newly diagnosed GD, antithyroid drugs for less than 3 months. After RNA was extracted from PBMCs, the TCR library was made from it. EDTA tubes were used for drawing approximately 9 milliliters of peripheral blood.

These data were likewise used in another study, on T cells in Graves' hyperthyroidism and ophthalmopathy. That study adds: During a first-round RT-PCR of the TCR CDR3, the HTBI primer set was used.

The genes are TRBV7-9 and TRBJ1-1; D remains ambiguous. The receptor's source is a woman in her twenties or thirties with Graves disease. Sequenced material: peripheral blood mononuclear cells (PBMCs), taken at new diagnosis, from a patient treated with antithyroid drugs. The CDR3 coding sequence is TGTGCCAGCAGCACAATGCCCAGAAAGCCGGGGGAAGCTTTCTTT. This sequence encodes CASSTMPRKPGEAFF. The variable domain in full, completed from reference TRBV7-9 and TRBJ1-1, reads DTGVSQNPRHKITKRGQNVTFRCDPISEHNRLYWYRQTLGQGPEFLTYFQNEAQLEKSRLLSDRFSAERPKGSFSTLEIQRTEQGDSAMYLCASSTMPRKPGEAFFGQGTRLTVV.